This T cell receptor beta chain was captured by sequencing in a study of cytomegalovirus exposure and HLA in healthy donors. Looking at the study overall: There were approximately 400 genotyped donors. Of these, about 81% fell in the genetic ancestry cluster associated with self-reported Caucasian donors.

This CDR3 has 16 residues. The germline gives CDR1 SQVTM, CDR2 ANQGSEA. The V and J ends lost 5 bases and 2 bases, in that order; junction bases with no gene match: 4. In the PCR, 60 Vbeta and 13 Jbeta primers were used. Original methodology: Unique TCR beta chains totaled 80 million to 100 million in a later count, with roughly 10 million of them shared. The assay was immunoSEQ multiplex PCR, and TCRdb's table has in-frame clones only and misses some. D and trimming come from the DNA, and the V and J calls and clone size come from that table. The data show over 85,000 clones, roughly four fifths seen once. This clone has only one observation. The target antigen is unknown. General study findings and limits: In a later analysis, the majority of CMV-associated beta chains seemingly showed HLA restriction.

This receptor was taken from a woman in her thirties in good health and CMV-seronegative. The V and J genes are TRBV29-1 and TRBJ2-6; TRBD2 aligns across 12 bases. The material sequenced was PBMCs. The DNA of the CDR3 is TGCAGCGTTTTAGGACTAGCGGGAACTGGGGCCAACGTCCTGACTTTC. Translating it yields CSVLGLAGTGANVLTF.